One T cell receptor beta chain is described in this entry. What antigen it recognizes has not been identified. The record has no base qualities; no much larger clone is one base away. A patient counted as having stable Graves' hyperthyroidism if no progression to ophthalmopathy occurred over 18 months of follow-up. Hyperthyroidism patients were newly diagnosed, had a disease duration of under 2 months, and were aged 18 to 65 years. Exclusion was applied to patients with uncontrolled infections, other autoimmune diseases, pregnancy or lactation. Diagnoses were based on clinical symptoms, serum thyroxine and TRAb, thyroid ultrasound and orbital computed tomography. PBMCs were separated from 8 to 10 ml of fresh peripheral blood using Ficoll-Paque density gradient centrifugation. Trizol reagent was used to extract total RNA, and RNA quality was then checked on an Agilent 2100 Bioanalyzer. TCR beta CDR3 regions were amplified from RNA transcripts. The TCR CDR3 was subjected to a first round of RT-PCR using the HTBI primer set and the Qiagen OneStep RT-PCR kit. Libraries were constructed in a second round of multiplex PCR, after which size selection and purification were performed. Sequencing of the libraries was done on an Illumina HiSeq2000 using paired-end 100 bp reads. As for the original processing: SOAPnuke was used to process the raw data, removing reads that contained adapters or uncalled bases, had a mean Phred below 15, or lacked an exact match to the constant primer or identifier. COPE v1.2.5 was used to merge high-quality paired reads, and clonotypes were defined as unique nucleotide sequences. MiTCR v1.1 was used to align clonotypes to the IMGT TRBV, TRBD and TRBJ reference segments. Analysis was restricted to V-J combinations with a frequency above 0.0001, which covered about 99% of repertoires. A TCS score was defined as the ratio of F50 (clonal expansion) to E x V (chaos), with BLOSUM62-based TCRdist applied between CDR3 peptides within each V-J. Welch's t-statistics and random forest reduced around 550 V-J features to fewer than 15, which were used in a naive Bayes classifier (R e1071). TCRdb reran the public reads through fastp at Q25 and MiXCR, keeping productive beta chains. Each CDR3 protein appears once, grouped with its most common genes and DNA. TCRdb's processing, not the study's, gives the V and J calls here. The sample records roughly 570,000 distinct CDR3 sequences, less than 20% of which are singletons. The ten largest account for under 7.5% of the sample.

The record originates from a study of T cells in Graves' hyperthyroidism and ophthalmopathy (dated by TCRdb to the late 2010s). For context, the study as a whole: Peripheral blood was sampled at the time of initial diagnosis, prior to any treatment. A discovery cohort of approximately 97 patients, 43 with Graves' ophthalmopathy and 55 to 60 with stable Graves' hyperthyroidism, was used to find distinguishing TCR V-J signatures. Whether ophthalmopathy could be predicted prospectively was tested in an independent validation cohort made up of 18 to 20 hyperthyroidism patients plus 17 patients who later progressed to ophthalmopathy. The roughly 100 discovery patients were randomly divided into training and test sets at a 7:3 ratio. Thyroid tissue and blood T-cell repertoires from several Graves' hyperthyroidism patients were also compared in the study. After blood sampling, hyperthyroidism patients were treated with methimazole at a starting dose of 30 mg daily, and ophthalmopathy patients were treated with high-dose intravenous methylprednisolone. The paper reports TCR Vbeta CDR3 sequencing of over 120 peripheral blood samples: around 45 ophthalmopathy, 70 to 85 hyperthyroidism and around 17 progressor patients.

V was cut back by 4 bases and J by 1 base, leaving a gap of 13 bases between them. The germline V gene (reference sequence) yields SEHNR for CDR1 and FQNEAQ for CDR2. The CDR3 measures 15 amino acids from cysteine to phenylalanine. The sequence is cut down to CDR3 DNA, 45 bases in frame from base 1. What the research found in general, with its limitations: In validation, the model predicted progression to ophthalmopathy with over 65% sensitivity and 72% to 85% specificity, a median of 6.5 months before onset. A 13 V-J signature model separated ophthalmopathy from stable hyperthyroidism, with just over 85% sensitivity and about 81% specificity in cross-validation and 80%/75% in testing. Sample size was not statistically predetermined, and investigators were not blinded to group allocation. Most expanded thyroid clonotypes (frequency above 0.001) were also found in blood, which suggests that blood repertoires may mirror thyroid immune responses.

Sequencing was performed on blood. The chain is encoded by TRBV7-9 joined to TRBJ1-1; a tentative D call is TRBD1 (6 bases match). This TCR was sampled from a woman aged 25 to 45 with Graves' hyperthyroidism. The sequenced DNA: TGTGCCAGCAGCTCGGTGGGGACAACGAACACTGAAGCTTTCTTT. The resulting protein is CASSSVGTTNTEAFF.